This T cell receptor (beta chain) came from a study of T cells in Graves' hyperthyroidism and ophthalmopathy. Study-level points and caveats: Blood also showed most of the thyroid clonotypes that were expanded above 0.001.

This CDR3 spans 14 amino acids. J gave up 4 bases and V 1 base, and 4 bases lay outside the gene matches. Per the germline V gene, CDR1 is GTSNPN and CDR2 is SVGIG (reference sequence). The investigators amplified TCR beta CDR3 regions from RNA transcripts. Carried out on the TCR CDR3, a first-round RT-PCR used the HTBI primer set. One entry per CDR3 protein, called by TCRdb with MiXCR from the multiplex PCR reads. The sample holds over 250,000 distinct CDR3 sequences; 17% are singletons and the top ten take around 55%. Uncontrolled infection, other autoimmune disease, pregnancy and lactation each barred patients from inclusion. This clonotype was counted only a few times. Its antigen is undetermined.

The receptor's source is a woman aged 55-75 years with Graves' ophthalmopathy. The chain uses TRBV30 and TRBJ2-3; TRBD1 matches at 8 bases. Material for sequencing was blood. The CDR3: CAWSARGRSDTQYF. CDR3 nucleotides: TGTGCCTGGAGTGCCAGGGGGCGATCAGATACGCAGTATTTT.